Here is one TCR beta chain with its context. Antigen unknown. The source of the sample is a study of cytomegalovirus exposure and HLA in healthy donors. Study-level points and caveats: A further, later analysis showed that HLA-associated TCR beta chains (compared with equally common others) were more clonally expanded.

It was with 60 Vbeta and 13 Jbeta primers that the PCR ran. The repertoire was sequenced with immunoSEQ multiplex PCR; TCRdb's copy has only in-frame clones and lacks some. The table records 150,000 to 160,000 clones, 85% of them present only once. CDR1 and CDR2 from the germline V gene are MNHEY and SVGAGI. The CDR3 consists of 12 residues. Trimming took off 6 bases at V and 5 bases at J, with 10 bases between the two ends. V and J are TRBV6-5 and TRBJ2-5, with unresolved D. The source of this sequence is a woman aged 18-30 years in good health and CMV-seronegative. Source material: PBMCs. CDR3 protein: CASSPSAETQYF. Here the CDR3 DNA reads TGTGCCAGCAGCCCTTCAGCGGAGACCCAGTACTTC.